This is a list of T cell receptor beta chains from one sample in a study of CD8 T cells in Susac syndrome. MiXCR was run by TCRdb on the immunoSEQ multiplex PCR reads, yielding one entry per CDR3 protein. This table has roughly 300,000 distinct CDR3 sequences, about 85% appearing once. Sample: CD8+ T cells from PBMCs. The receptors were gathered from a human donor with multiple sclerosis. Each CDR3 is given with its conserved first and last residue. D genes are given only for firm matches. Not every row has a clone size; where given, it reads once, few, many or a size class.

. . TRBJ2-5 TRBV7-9 CASSLVETQYF TGTGCCAGCAGCTTAGTAGAGACCCAGTACTTC
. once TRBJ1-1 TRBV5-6 CASSFSQVNTEAFF TGTGCCAGCAGCTTCTCACAGGTAAACACTGAAGCTTTCTTT
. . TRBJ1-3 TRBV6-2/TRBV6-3 CASSYSADGNTIYF TGTGCCAGCAGTTACTCGGCAGATGGAAACACCATATATTTT
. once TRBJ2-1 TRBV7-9 CASSSPQSRRGNNEQFF TGTGCCAGCAGCTCCCCCCAAAGCAGGCGTGGGAACAATGAGCAGTTCTTC
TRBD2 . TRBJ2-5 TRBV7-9 CASSSQIAGVGETQYF TGTGCCAGCAGCTCTCAGATAGCGGGAGTAGGAGAGACCCAGTACTTC
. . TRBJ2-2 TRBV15 CATSRKNTGELFF TGTGCCACCAGCAGGAAGAACACCGGGGAGCTGTTTTTT
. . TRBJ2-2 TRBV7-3 CASSLIGGQNTGELFF TGTGCCAGCAGCTTAATAGGCGGCCAGAACACCGGGGAGCTGTTTTTT
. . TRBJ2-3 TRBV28 CASNESTDTQYF TGTGCCAGCAACGAGAGCACAGATACGCAGTATTTT
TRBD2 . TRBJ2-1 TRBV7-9 CASSSYPGLAGGNEQFF TGTGCCAGCAGCTCCTATCCGGGACTAGCGGGGGGTAATGAGCAGTTCTTC
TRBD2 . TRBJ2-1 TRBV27 CASSPGTRVHNEQFF TGTGCCAGCAGCCCCGGGACTAGGGTCCACAATGAGCAGTTCTTC
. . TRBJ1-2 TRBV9 CASSVGGSPGYTF TGTGCCAGCAGCGTAGGGGGCAGCCCTGGCTACACCTTC
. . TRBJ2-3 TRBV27 CASSPLWVLPTDTQYF TGTGCCAGCAGTCCCCTCTGGGTGCTTCCCACAGATACGCAGTATTTT
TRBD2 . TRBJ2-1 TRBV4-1 CASSQARGLAGGQQFF TGCGCCAGCAGCCAAGCGAGAGGTCTAGCGGGGGGCCAGCAGTTCTTC
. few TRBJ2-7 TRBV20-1 CSAAGRDFYEQYF TGCAGTGCTGCTGGGCGGGACTTCTACGAGCAGTACTTC
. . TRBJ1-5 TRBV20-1 CSAAPGYNQPQHF TGCAGTGCTGCCCCAGGCTATAATCAGCCCCAGCATTTT
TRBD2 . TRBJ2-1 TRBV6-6 CASSYPPLAGYNEQFF TGTGCCAGCAGTTACCCCCCACTAGCGGGTTACAATGAGCAGTTCTTC
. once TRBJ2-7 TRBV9 CASSVAGRNDEQYF TGTGCCAGCAGCGTAGCAGGCAGGAACGACGAGCAGTACTTC
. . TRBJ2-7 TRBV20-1 CSARGDNYEQYF TGCAGTGCTAGAGGCGACAACTACGAGCAGTACTTC
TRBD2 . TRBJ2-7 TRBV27 CASSLSTGGVYEQYF TGTGCCAGCAGTTTATCGACGGGAGGGGTCTACGAGCAGTACTTC
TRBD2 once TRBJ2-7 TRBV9 CASSVDPSGSSEQYF TGTGCCAGCAGCGTAGACCCCAGCGGGAGTTCCGAGCAGTACTTC
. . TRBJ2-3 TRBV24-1 CATSAHGADTQYF TGTGCCACCAGTGCTCACGGTGCAGATACGCAGTATTTT
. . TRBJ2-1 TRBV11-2 CASSLSRTPGYNEQFF TGTGCCAGCAGCTTATCGCGGACTCCGGGTTACAATGAGCAGTTCTTC
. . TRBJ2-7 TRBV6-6 CASMDFGYEQYF TGTGCCAGCATGGACTTTGGCTACGAGCAGTACTTC
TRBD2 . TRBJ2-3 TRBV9 CASSSTSGITDTQYF TGTGCCAGCAGCTCAACTAGCGGGATCACAGATACGCAGTATTTT
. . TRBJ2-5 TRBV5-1 CASSLALRTPVGEETQYF TGCGCCAGCAGCTTGGCCCTTAGGACGCCCGTGGGGGAAGAGACCCAGTACTTC
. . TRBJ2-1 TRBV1 CTSSQASRARNYNEQFF TGCACCAGCAGCCAAGCGTCTAGGGCGAGAAACTACAATGAGCAGTTCTTC
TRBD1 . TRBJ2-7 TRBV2 CASAGTGTYEQYF TGTGCCAGCGCCGGGACAGGGACCTACGAGCAGTACTTC
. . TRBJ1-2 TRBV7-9 CASSSLADGYTF TGTGCCAGCAGCTCCCTGGCGGATGGCTACACCTTC
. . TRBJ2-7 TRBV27 CASSFITGYEQYF TGTGCCAGCAGTTTCATCACAGGGTACGAGCAGTACTTC
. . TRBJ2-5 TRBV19 CATLGGAETQYF TGTGCCACCCTCGGGGGCGCAGAGACCCAGTACTTC
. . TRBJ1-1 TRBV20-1 CSASPGEGRNSEAFF TGCAGTGCTAGTCCAGGGGAGGGACGGAACAGTGAAGCTTTCTTT
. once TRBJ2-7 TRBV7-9 CASPLLGREQYF TGTGCCAGCCCCCTACTTGGGAGGGAGCAGTACTTC
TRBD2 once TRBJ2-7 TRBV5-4 CASSSPSATSGQESYEQYF TGTGCCAGCAGCTCCCCATCGGCGACTAGCGGGCAAGAAAGCTACGAGCAGTACTTC
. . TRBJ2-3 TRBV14 CASSQSHRADTQYF TGTGCCAGCAGCCAATCTCACAGGGCAGATACGCAGTATTTT
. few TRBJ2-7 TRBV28 CASRPIFRSSYEQYF TGTGCCAGCAGACCCATCTTCAGGAGCTCCTACGAGCAGTACTTC
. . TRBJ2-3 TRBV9 CASSVADSPDTQYF TGTGCCAGCAGCGTAGCAGATAGTCCAGATACGCAGTATTTT
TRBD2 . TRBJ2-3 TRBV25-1 CASSEPPGEGPYTDTQYF TGTGCCAGCAGTGAACCCCCCGGGGAGGGCCCCTACACAGATACGCAGTATTTT
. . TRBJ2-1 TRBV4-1 CASSQDLGTNEQFF TGCGCCAGCAGCCAAGATTTAGGGACCAATGAGCAGTTCTTC
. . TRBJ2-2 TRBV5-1 CASSPTGTQYTGELFF TGCGCCAGCAGCCCAACCGGGACACAGTACACCGGGGAGCTGTTTTTT
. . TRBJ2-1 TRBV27 CASSHSGLNNEQFF TGTGCCAGCAGTCACTCGGGACTTAACAATGAGCAGTTCTTC
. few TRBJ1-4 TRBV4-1 CASSQDFNEKLFF TGCGCCAGCAGCCAAGATTTCAATGAAAAACTGTTTTTT
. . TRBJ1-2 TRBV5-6 CASSLWGKGTDGYTF TGTGCCAGCAGCTTGTGGGGGAAGGGAACGGACGGCTACACCTTC
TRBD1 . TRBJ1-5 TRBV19 CAGGTGRSQPQHF TGTGCCGGGGGGACAGGACGGAGTCAGCCCCAGCATTTT
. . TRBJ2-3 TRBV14 CASSPLGLALTDTQYF TGTGCCAGCAGCCCCCTAGGACTCGCCCTCACAGATACGCAGTATTTT
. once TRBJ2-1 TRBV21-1 CASSKNRPGRGNYNEQFF TGTGCCAGCAGCAAAAATCGGCCCGGGAGGGGAAACTACAATGAGCAGTTCTTC
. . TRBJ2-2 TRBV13 CASSLWGGATGELFF TGTGCCAGCAGCTTATGGGGGGGCGCGACCGGGGAGCTGTTTTTT
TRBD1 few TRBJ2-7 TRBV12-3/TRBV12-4 CASSLQGEYREQYF TGTGCCAGCAGTCTCCAGGGGGAATATCGCGAGCAGTACTTC
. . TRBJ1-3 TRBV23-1 CARIQGPGNTIYF TGCGCCAGGATACAGGGACCTGGAAACACCATATATTTT
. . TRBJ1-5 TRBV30 CAWSVQGNQPQHF TGTGCCTGGAGTGTCCAGGGGAATCAGCCCCAGCATTTT
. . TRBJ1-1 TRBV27 CASSRLPSVGNTEAFF TGTGCCAGCAGTCGGTTGCCCTCCGTGGGGAACACTGAAGCTTTCTTT
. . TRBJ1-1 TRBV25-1 CASSHAGAGVGF TGTGCCAGCAGCCACGCCGGGGCCGGCGTCGGGTTT
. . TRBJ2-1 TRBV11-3 CASSLGALGPNEQFF TGTGCCAGCAGCTTAGGAGCTCTAGGTCCCAATGAGCAGTTCTTC
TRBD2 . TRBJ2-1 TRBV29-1 CSVSGTSGRKYNEQFF TGCAGCGTTTCTGGGACTAGCGGGAGGAAATACAATGAGCAGTTCTTC
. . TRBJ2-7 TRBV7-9 CASSSPGHSYEQYF TGTGCCAGCAGCTCCCCCGGGCACTCCTACGAGCAGTACTTC
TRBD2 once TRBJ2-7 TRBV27 CASLRGDEQYF TGTGCCAGCCTCCGGGGGGACGAGCAGTACTTC
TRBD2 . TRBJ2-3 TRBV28 CASSLSSGFREEDTQYF TGTGCCAGCAGTTTATCTAGCGGATTCAGGGAGGAAGATACGCAGTATTTT
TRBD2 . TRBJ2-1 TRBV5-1 CASRIAGVVSNEQFF TGCGCCAGCAGAATAGCGGGAGTAGTATCCAATGAGCAGTTCTTC